The text below deals with one TCR beta chain. What it recognizes is unknown. Germline CDR1 is KGHSH and CDR2 is LQKENI. The CDR3 is 16 residues long. Trimming pared 1 base from V and 6 bases from J, leaving 15 bases between. Produced via immunoSEQ multiplex PCR; TCRdb's table is partial and in-frame only. The sample holds about 140,000 clones, around 90% seen once. The data belong to a study of T cell responses to AZD1222 COVID-19 vaccine. Study-wide background: Second-dose groups at about 4 or about 12 weeks were pooled. Study-level points and caveats: Receipt of two AZD1222 doses was followed by a rise in Spike-specific TCR breadth and depth. The CD4 TCRs associated with vaccination extended across spike and predominated at 160-218 and 743-854. A reported finding is that nearly half of spike-specific TCRs target unmutated variant regions.

The source is an adult in good health. This rearrangement joins TRBV18 to TRBJ2-2; D assignment may be TRBD1 or TRBD2 (5 bases each). The sample here was peripheral blood, taken on day 0 of AZD1222 vaccination. For the CDR3, the DNA is TGTGCCAGCTCACCACAACCCCCAGGGCGGGCCGGGGAGCTGTTTTTT. It yields the protein CASSPQPPGRAGELFF.